The 12 T cell receptor beta chains reported below all come from one sample, sequenced in a study of blood T cells in healthy people across ages. The use of a sample-barcoded 5' primer and a J-beta primer mix characterized a second PCR of roughly 6 to 12 cycles. Each CDR3 protein is one row after TCRdb ran MiXCR on the 5' RACE reads. The sample includes about 620,000 distinct CDR3 sequences, roughly 21% of them seen just once. The sequenced sample was blood. These receptors originate from a man in his 70s in good health.

A few counts support this clonotype. The V and J genes are TRBV5-1 and TRBJ2-1, with 9 bases fitting TRBD1. Germline V CDR1 and CDR2: SGHRS, YFSETQ. V shed 4 bases and J 7 bases; nucleotides not matched to a gene: 9. This CDR3 comprises 15 residues. The CDR3 DNA reads TGCGCCAGCAGCACCCGGGACAGGGTGGAGAATGAGCAGTTCTTC. It encodes CASSTRDRVENEQFF.

This clonotype was detected only a few times. V usage is TRBV6-5 and J usage is TRBJ2-2, with 12 bases lining up with TRBD2. The CDR3 runs to 14 residues. The junction had 5 bases not matched to a gene; V was cut back by 10 bases and J by 5 bases. Per germline, CDR1 MNHEY and CDR2 SVGAGI. CDR3 sequence: CATKLAGGTGELFF. The CDR3 DNA follows: TGTGCCACAAAACTAGCGGGGGGAACCGGGGAGCTGTTTTTT.

The chain employs TRBV18 and TRBJ1-3; no clear D. The V end was cut by 1 base, the J end by 0 bases, with 7 bases between. From germline, CDR1 is KGHSH and CDR2 LQKENI. This CDR3 region has 15 residues. CDR3 region: CASSPQVDSGNTIYF. The CDR3 nucleotides are TGTGCCAGCTCACCACAGGTGGACTCTGGAAACACCATATATTTT.

The chain links TRBV7-9 to TRBJ2-1; either TRBD1 or TRBD2 may fit D (5 bases each). Trimming pared 1 base from V and 14 bases from J, leaving 21 bases between. CDR1 is SEHNR and CDR2 is FQNEAQ in the germline V gene (reference sequence). The CDR3 sequence is 15 residues long. The CDR3 region has the DNA TGTGCCAGCAGCTTAGATGGTCTTGAGGGCAGGGAAAAGTTCTTC. This codes for CASSLDGLEGREKFF.

The rearrangement links TRBV6-6 to TRBJ2-5; TRBD1 agrees at 7 bases. The CDR3 runs 14 residues. Germline V gives CDR1 MNHNY, CDR2 SVGAGI (reference sequence). V lost 4 bases and J lost 5; bases outside the gene matches: 7. In DNA form, the CDR3 reads TGTGCCAGCAGTTTCTCCGGGACAGTTGAGACCCAGTACTTC. It encodes CASSFSGTVETQYF.

This chain uses TRBV7-2 with TRBJ2-2; tentatively, D is TRBD2 (6 bases). The CDR3 runs 15 residues. Germline assignment: CDR1 SGHTA and CDR2 FQGNSA. The ends were cut back, 1 base at V and 0 bases at J, with 6 bases in the middle. CDR3 amino acids: CASSLGGANTGELFF. In DNA form, the CDR3 reads TGTGCCAGCAGCTTAGGGGGGGCGAACACCGGGGAGCTGTTTTTT. The variable domain in full, completed from reference TRBV7-2 and TRBJ2-2, reads GAGVSQSPSNKVTEKGKDVELRCDPISGHTALYWYRQSLGQGLEFLIYFQGNSAPDKSGLPSDRFSAERTGGSVSTLTIQRTQQEDSAVYLCASSLGGANTGELFFGEGSRLTVL.

The rearrangement uses TRBV20-1 and TRBJ2-3; 7 positions agree with TRBD1. The CDR3 spans 14 residues. The J segment lost 0 bases and the V segment lost 6 bases, leaving 6 bases of the junction unmatched. CDR1 and CDR2 from the germline V gene are DFQATT and SNEGSKA (reference sequence). CDR3 in DNA: TGCAGTGCGCCTCGACAGGGTAGCACAGATACGCAGTATTTT. Protein product: CSAPRQGSTDTQYF.

This clonotype has more than one count but fewer than ten. The CDR3 DNA follows: TGTGCCACCCGGGGGACTAGCGGGAGTTTCAATGAGCAGTTCTTC. This codes for CATRGTSGSFNEQFF. J is TRBJ2-1 and V is TRBV25-1; 14 bases are shared with TRBD2. The germline V gene encodes CDR1 MGHDK and CDR2 SYGVNS. The CDR3 loop spans 15 amino acids. J lost 6 bases, V lost 10 bases, and 8 bases had no gene match.

V is TRBV20-1 and J is TRBJ2-5, with TRBD2 matching over 14 bases. CDR3 length: 15 amino acids. Germline V gene lookup returns CDR1 DFQATT and CDR2 SNEGSKA (reference sequence). V was clipped by 5 bases and J by 5 bases; unmatched bases: 7. Here the CDR3 reads CSALGTSGSWETQYF. DNA of the CDR3: TGCAGTGCTCTCGGGACTAGCGGGAGCTGGGAGACCCAGTACTTC.

This chain connects TRBV27 to TRBJ2-7, with 13 bases that match TRBD2. The J segment lost 10 bases and the V segment lost 4 bases, leaving 10 bases of the junction unmatched. The length of the CDR3 is 15 residues. Germline values: CDR1 MNHEY, CDR2 SMNVEV (reference sequence). The DNA of the CDR3 is TGTGCCAGCAGTTCGGGACTAGCGGGAACCAGCGATCAGTACTTC. Translation: CASSSGLAGTSDQYF.

This clonotype was detected a few times. The V call is TRBV15, the J call TRBJ2-1, with a weak D call TRBD2 (5 bases). The DNA matches TRBJ2-7 better at its end, which makes the J call doubtful. The CDR3 runs to 15 residues. Germline loops: CDR1 LNHNV, CDR2 YYDKDF (reference sequence). Written as DNA, the CDR3 is TGTGCCACCAGCAGAGGGAGAGATGAGGGCTACGAGCAGTACTTC. The encoded protein is CATSRGRDEGYEQYF.

This clonotype was counted between two and nine times. This chain joins TRBV6-2 or TRBV6-3 and TRBJ2-2; D might be TRBD1 or TRBD2, each matching 6 bases. Trimming shortened V by 6 bases and J by 6 bases, and 17 bases separated the two germline ends. The CDR3 runs to 15 residues. Germline V gene lookup returns CDR1 MNHEY and CDR2 SVGEGT. Here the CDR3 DNA reads TGTGCCAGCAGATACGGGCAGGGGAGGTCCGGGGAGCTGTTTTTT. This codes for CASRYGQGRSGELFF.